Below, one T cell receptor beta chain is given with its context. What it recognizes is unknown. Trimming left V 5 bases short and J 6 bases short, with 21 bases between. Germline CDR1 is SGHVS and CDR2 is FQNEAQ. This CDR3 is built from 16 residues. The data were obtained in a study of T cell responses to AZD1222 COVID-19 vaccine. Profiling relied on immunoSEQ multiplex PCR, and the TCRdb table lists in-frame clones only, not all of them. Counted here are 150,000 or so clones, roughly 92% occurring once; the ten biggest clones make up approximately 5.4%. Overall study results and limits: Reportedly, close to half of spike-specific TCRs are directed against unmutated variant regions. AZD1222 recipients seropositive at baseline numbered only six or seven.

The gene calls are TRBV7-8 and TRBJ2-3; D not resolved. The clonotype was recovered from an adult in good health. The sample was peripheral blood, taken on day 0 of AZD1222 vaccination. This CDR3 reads CASSPFLKDFPDTQYF. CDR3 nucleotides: TGTGCCAGCAGCCCGTTCTTGAAAGACTTCCCGGATACGCAGTATTTT.